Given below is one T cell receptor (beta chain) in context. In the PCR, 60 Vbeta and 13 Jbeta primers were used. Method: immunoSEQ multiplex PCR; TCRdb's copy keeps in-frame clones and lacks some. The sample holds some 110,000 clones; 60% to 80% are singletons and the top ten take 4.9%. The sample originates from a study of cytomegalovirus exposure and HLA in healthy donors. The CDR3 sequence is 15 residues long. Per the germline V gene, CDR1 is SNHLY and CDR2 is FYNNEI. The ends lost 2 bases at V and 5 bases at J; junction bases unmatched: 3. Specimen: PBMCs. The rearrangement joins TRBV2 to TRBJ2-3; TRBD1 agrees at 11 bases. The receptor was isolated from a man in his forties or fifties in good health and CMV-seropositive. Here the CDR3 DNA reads TGTGCCAGCAGTGAATTCGGGACAGGGGGAGATACGCAGTATTTT. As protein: CASSEFGTGGDTQYF.